This T cell receptor (beta chain) was sequenced during a study of blood T cell repertoires in COVID-19. The CDR3 runs 12 residues. V lost 2 bases and J 6 bases, leaving 8 bases between the germline ends. The germline V gene encodes CDR1 WSHSY and CDR2 SAAADI. The Seattle patients joined while their infection was active and were tracked longitudinally afterward. The table came from immunoSEQ multiplex PCR; TCRdb's copy has only in-frame clones and leaves some out. The sample contains hundreds of thousands of clones, around nine tenths of which appear only once. V and J are TRBV10-2 and TRBJ2-7; no definite D call. This receptor was taken from a woman aged 70 to 79 with COVID-19, enrolled during active disease. Sequencing was carried out using peripheral blood. The CDR3 is CASSEVLLEQYF. CDR3 in DNA: TGCGCCAGCAGTGAGGTCTTACTCGAGCAGTACTTC.